This is a list of T cell receptor beta chains from one sample in a study of blood T cells in healthy people across ages. TCRdb re-called the 5' RACE reads with MiXCR, one entry per CDR3 protein. Of about 720,000 distinct CDR3 sequences listed, about 20% are singletons. Sequenced: blood. These receptor sequences come from a man aged 70 or older in good health. The CDR3 runs from the conserved cysteine through the conserved F or W. D genes are given only for firm matches. Clone sizes are given selectively: once, few, many, or a class where the clone is expanded.

J: TRBJ2-1; size: -; D: -; V: TRBV20-1; CDR3: CSARDSPREQFF; DNA: TGCAGTGCTAGAGATTCCCCAAGGGAGCAGTTCTTC
J: TRBJ1-4; size: -; D: -; V: TRBV2; CDR3: CASNNRATNEKLFF; DNA: TGTGCCAGCAATAACAGAGCAACTAATGAAAAACTGTTTTTT
J: TRBJ1-2; size: -; D: -; V: TRBV4-3; CDR3: CASSQGANWGGYTF; DNA: TGCGCCAGCAGCCAAGGGGCGAACTGGGGGGGCTACACCTTC
J: TRBJ1-5; size: -; D: -; V: TRBV7-2; CDR3: CASSLDGANNQPQHF; DNA: TGTGCCAGCAGCTTGGACGGGGCGAACAATCAGCCCCAGCATTTT
J: TRBJ2-5; size: -; D: TRBD2; V: TRBV7-9; CDR3: CASSLASGGEETQYF; DNA: TGTGCCAGCAGCTTAGCGTCGGGGGGAGAGGAGACCCAGTACTTC
J: TRBJ2-3; size: many; D: -; V: TRBV7-2; CDR3: CASSLGGSSESTQYF; DNA: TGTGCCAGCAGCTTGGGTGGTTCTAGCGAGAGTACGCAGTATTTT
J: TRBJ2-5; size: few; D: TRBD2; V: TRBV5-1; CDR3: CASSFVLAGEETQYF; DNA: TGCGCCAGCAGCTTCGTGCTAGCGGGGGAAGAGACCCAGTACTTC
J: TRBJ1-1; size: -; D: -; V: TRBV9; CDR3: CASRPLWGTEAFF; DNA: TGTGCCAGCAGACCCTTATGGGGGACTGAAGCTTTCTTT
J: TRBJ1-1; size: -; D: TRBD1; V: TRBV20-1; CDR3: CSARPGQGRTEAFF; DNA: TGCAGTGCTAGACCCGGACAGGGAAGGACTGAAGCTTTCTTT
J: TRBJ1-6; size: -; D: -; V: TRBV20-1; CDR3: CSARDWLGSYNSPLHF; DNA: TGCAGTGCTAGAGATTGGTTGGGCTCCTATAATTCACCCCTCCACTTT
J: TRBJ2-3; size: few; D: TRBD2; V: TRBV5-1; CDR3: CASGTGGPGDTQYF; DNA: TGCGCCAGCGGTACGGGGGGGCCAGGTGATACGCAGTATTTT
J: TRBJ2-2; size: few; D: TRBD2; V: TRBV7-2; CDR3: CASSYTGTTNTGELFF; DNA: TGTGCCAGCAGCTACACCGGGACTACCAACACCGGGGAGCTGTTTTTT
J: TRBJ1-2; size: few; D: -; V: TRBV14; CDR3: CASSRRTDYGYTF; DNA: TGTGCCAGCAGCCGCAGGACAGACTATGGCTACACCTTC
J: TRBJ2-6; size: few; D: TRBD2; V: TRBV12-3/TRBV12-4; CDR3: CASTAGAAGANVLTF; DNA: TGTGCCAGCACCGCGGGAGCTGCTGGGGCCAACGTCCTGACTTTC
J: TRBJ2-1; size: -; D: TRBD2; V: TRBV20-1; CDR3: CSAAGLAVTTTYNEQFF; DNA: TGCAGTGCCGCCGGACTAGCGGTAACCACGACCTACAATGAGCAGTTCTTC
J: TRBJ2-7; size: -; D: -; V: TRBV5-1; CDR3: CASSRSQGFEQYF; DNA: TGCGCCAGCAGCCGATCCCAGGGGTTCGAGCAGTACTTC
J: TRBJ1-1; size: -; D: TRBD1; V: TRBV5-1; CDR3: CASSQRTGDLEAFF; DNA: TGCGCCAGCAGCCAGAGGACAGGGGACCTTGAAGCTTTCTTT
J: TRBJ1-5; size: few; D: -; V: TRBV20-1; CDR3: CSARDAGNGNQPQHF; DNA: TGCAGTGCTAGAGATGCGGGAAACGGCAATCAGCCCCAGCATTTT
J: TRBJ1-6; size: -; D: TRBD1; V: TRBV5-1; CDR3: CASSDRVSYNSPLHF; DNA: TGCGCCAGCAGCGACAGGGTGTCCTATAATTCACCCCTCCACTTT
J: TRBJ1-1; size: few; D: TRBD1; V: TRBV6-1; CDR3: CASTRDRDTEAFF; DNA: TGTGCCAGCACCCGGGACAGAGACACTGAAGCTTTCTTT
J: TRBJ1-2; size: -; D: TRBD1; V: TRBV2; CDR3: CASSFKDRGPYGYTF; DNA: TGTGCCAGCAGTTTTAAGGACAGGGGGCCCTATGGCTACACCTTC
J: TRBJ1-4; size: -; D: -; V: TRBV7-3; CDR3: CASSLTRGEKLFF; DNA: TGTGCCAGCAGCTTAACACGAGGGGAAAAACTGTTTTTT